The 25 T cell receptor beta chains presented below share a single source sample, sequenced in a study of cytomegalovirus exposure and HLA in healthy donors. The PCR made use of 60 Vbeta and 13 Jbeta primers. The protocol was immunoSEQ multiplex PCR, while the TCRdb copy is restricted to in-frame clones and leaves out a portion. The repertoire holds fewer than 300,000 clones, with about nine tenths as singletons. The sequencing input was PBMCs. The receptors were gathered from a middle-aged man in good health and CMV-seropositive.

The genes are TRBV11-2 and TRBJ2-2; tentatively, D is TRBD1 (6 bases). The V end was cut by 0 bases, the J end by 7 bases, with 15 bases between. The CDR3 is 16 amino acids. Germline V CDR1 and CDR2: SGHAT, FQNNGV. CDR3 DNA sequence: TGTGCCAGCAGCTTAGAGGGGGCCTTGCCTGGCGGGGAGCTGTTTTTT. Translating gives CASSLEGALPGGELFF.

CDR3 residues: CASSLNNQETQYF. Written as DNA, the CDR3 is TGTGCCAGCAGCTTGAACAACCAAGAGACCCAGTACTTC. This chain joins TRBV7-3 and TRBJ2-5; D not certain. Trimming removed 3 bases from V and 0 bases from J, with 5 bases in between. This CDR3 has 13 residues. Germline lookup yields CDR1 SGHTA and CDR2 FQGTGA.

The CDR3 sequence is CASSLLTDSNYGYTF. For the CDR3, the DNA is TGTGCCAGCAGCTTACTGACAGATTCTAACTATGGCTACACCTTC. This rearrangement joins TRBV7-9 to TRBJ1-2; D is perhaps TRBD1 (5 bases). CDR1 SEHNR and CDR2 FQNEAQ come from the germline V gene (reference sequence). This CDR3 region has 15 residues. The germline V and J ends were trimmed by 2 bases and 0 bases, with 10 bases remaining between them.

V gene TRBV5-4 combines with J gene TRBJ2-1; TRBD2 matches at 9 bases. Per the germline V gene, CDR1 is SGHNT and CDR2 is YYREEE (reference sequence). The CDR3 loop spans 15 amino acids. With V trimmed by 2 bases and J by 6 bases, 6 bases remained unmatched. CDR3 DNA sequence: TGTGCCAGCAGCTTTTTAGCGGGAGATCTCAATGAGCAGTTCTTC. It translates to CASSFLAGDLNEQFF.

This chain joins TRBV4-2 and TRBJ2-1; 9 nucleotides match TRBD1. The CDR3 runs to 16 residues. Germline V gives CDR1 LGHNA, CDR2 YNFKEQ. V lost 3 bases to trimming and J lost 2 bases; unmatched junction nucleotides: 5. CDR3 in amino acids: CASSQAGDRAYNEQFF. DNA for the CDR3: TGTGCCAGCAGCCAGGCCGGGGACAGGGCCTACAATGAGCAGTTCTTC.

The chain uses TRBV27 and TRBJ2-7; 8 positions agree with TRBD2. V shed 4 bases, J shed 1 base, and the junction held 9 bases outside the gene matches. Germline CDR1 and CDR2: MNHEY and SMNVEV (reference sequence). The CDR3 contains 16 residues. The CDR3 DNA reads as TGTGCCAGCAGTTCGATATTAGCGGGATCATCCTACGAGCAGTACTTC. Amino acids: CASSSILAGSSYEQYF.

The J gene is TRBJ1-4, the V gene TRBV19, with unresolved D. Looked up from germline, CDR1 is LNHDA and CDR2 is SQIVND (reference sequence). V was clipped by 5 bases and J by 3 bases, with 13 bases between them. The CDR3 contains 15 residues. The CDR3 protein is CASSSRHPSNEKLFF. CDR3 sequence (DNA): TGTGCCAGTAGTTCCCGACACCCTTCTAATGAAAAACTGTTTTTT.

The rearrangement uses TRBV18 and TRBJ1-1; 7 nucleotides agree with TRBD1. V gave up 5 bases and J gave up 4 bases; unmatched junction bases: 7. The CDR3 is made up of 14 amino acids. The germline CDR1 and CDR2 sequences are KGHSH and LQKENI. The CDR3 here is CASSSLDRRTEAFF. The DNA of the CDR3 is TGTGCCAGCTCATCCTTGGACAGGCGCACTGAAGCTTTCTTT.

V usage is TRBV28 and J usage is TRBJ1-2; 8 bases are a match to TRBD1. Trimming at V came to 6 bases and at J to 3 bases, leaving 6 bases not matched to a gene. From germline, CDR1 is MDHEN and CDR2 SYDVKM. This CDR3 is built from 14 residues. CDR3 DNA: TGTGCCAGCAGCTTGGACAGGGTGGACTATGGCTACACCTTC. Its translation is CASSLDRVDYGYTF.

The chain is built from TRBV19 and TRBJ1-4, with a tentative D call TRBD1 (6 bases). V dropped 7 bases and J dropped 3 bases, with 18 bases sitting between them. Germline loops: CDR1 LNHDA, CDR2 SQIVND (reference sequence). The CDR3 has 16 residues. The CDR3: CASTTTTGPANEKLFF. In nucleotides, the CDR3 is TGTGCCAGTACCACTACCACAGGGCCGGCTAATGAAAAACTGTTTTTT.

CDR3 residues: CASSEEGGGGEQYF. Written as DNA, the CDR3 is TGTGCCAGCAGTGAAGAGGGGGGCGGGGGCGAGCAGTACTTC. The gene calls are TRBV2 and TRBJ2-7, with D possibly matching TRBD2 (7 bases). Trimming shortened V by 1 base and J by 6 bases, and 13 bases separated the two germline ends. This CDR3 is built from 14 residues. Germline CDR1 and CDR2: SNHLY and FYNNEI.

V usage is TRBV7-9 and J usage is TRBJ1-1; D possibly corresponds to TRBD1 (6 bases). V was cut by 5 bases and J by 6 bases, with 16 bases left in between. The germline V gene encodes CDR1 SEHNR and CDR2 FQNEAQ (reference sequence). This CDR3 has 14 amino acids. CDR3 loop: CASSSNRVSAEAFF. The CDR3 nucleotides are TGTGCCAGCAGCAGCAACAGGGTATCTGCTGAAGCTTTCTTT.

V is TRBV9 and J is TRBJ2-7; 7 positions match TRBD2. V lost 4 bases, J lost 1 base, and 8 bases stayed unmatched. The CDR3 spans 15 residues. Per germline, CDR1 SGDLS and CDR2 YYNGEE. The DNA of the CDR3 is TGTGCCAGCAGCCCCGCCCTAGCGGAGTCCTACGAGCAGTACTTC. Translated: CASSPALAESYEQYF.

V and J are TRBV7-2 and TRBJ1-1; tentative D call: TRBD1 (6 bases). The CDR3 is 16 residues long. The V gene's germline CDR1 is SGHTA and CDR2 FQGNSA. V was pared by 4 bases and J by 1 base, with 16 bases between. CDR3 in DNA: TGTGCCAGCAGCTCCTCTTTACAGGGTTCGAACACTGAAGCTTTCTTT. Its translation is CASSSSLQGSNTEAFF.

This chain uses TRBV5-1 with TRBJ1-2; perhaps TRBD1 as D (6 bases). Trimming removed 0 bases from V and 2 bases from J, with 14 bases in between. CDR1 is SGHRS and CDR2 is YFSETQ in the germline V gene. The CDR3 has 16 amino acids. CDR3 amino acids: CASSLETGQNNYGYTF. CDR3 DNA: TGCGCCAGCAGCTTGGAAACTGGACAGAACAACTATGGCTACACCTTC.

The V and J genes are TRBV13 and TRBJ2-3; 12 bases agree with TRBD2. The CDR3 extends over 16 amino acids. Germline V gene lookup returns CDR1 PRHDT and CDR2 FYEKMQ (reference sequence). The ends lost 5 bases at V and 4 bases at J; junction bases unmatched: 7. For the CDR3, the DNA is TGTGCCAGCAGCAAGCGACTAGCGGGAGCCTCAGATACGCAGTATTTT. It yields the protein CASSKRLAGASDTQYF.

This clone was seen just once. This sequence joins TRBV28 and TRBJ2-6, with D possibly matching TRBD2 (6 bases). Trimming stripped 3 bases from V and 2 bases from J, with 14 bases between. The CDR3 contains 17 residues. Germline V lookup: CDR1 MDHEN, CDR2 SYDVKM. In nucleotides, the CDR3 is TGTGCCAGCAGTTTTCGGGGGATGGCGCCTGGGGCCAACGTCCTGACTTTC. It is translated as CASSFRGMAPGANVLTF. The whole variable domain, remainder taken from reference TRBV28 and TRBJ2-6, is DVKVTQSSRYLVKRTGEKVFLECVQDMDHENMFWYRQDPGLGLRLIYFSYDVKMKEKGDIPEGYSVSREKKERFSLILESASTNQTSMYLCASSFRGMAPGANVLTFGAGSRLTVL.

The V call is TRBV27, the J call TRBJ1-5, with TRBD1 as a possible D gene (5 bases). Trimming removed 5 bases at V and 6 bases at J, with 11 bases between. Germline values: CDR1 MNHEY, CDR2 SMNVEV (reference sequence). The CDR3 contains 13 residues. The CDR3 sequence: CASSPGLAQPQHF. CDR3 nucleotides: TGTGCCAGCAGTCCAGGGTTGGCTCAGCCCCAGCATTTT.

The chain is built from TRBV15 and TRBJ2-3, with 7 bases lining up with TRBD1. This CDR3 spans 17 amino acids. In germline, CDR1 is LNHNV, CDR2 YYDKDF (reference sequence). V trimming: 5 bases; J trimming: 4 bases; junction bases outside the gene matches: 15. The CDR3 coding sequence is TGTGCCACCAGCGACCCTCTCAGGGGGTGGGGCCCAGATACGCAGTATTTT. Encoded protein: CATSDPLRGWGPDTQYF.

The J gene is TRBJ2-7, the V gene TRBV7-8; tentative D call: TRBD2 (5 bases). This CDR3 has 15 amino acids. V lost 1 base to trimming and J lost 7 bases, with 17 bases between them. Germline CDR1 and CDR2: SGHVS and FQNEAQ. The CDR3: CASSLGIGPPGEQYF. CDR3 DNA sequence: TGTGCCAGCAGCTTAGGTATCGGGCCCCCGGGGGAGCAGTACTTC.

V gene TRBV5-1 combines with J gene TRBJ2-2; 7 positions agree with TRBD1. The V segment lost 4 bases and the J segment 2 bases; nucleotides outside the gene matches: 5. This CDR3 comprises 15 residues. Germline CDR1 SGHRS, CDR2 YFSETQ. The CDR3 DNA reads TGCGCCAGCAGCGAGGGGGCAGAAAACACCGGGGAGCTGTTTTTT. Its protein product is CASSEGAENTGELFF.

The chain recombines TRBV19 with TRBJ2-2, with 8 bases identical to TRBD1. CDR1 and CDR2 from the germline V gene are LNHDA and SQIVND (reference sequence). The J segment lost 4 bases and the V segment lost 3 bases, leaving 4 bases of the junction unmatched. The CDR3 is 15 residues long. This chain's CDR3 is CASSIGQGATGELFF. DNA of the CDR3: TGTGCCAGTAGTATTGGTCAGGGGGCCACCGGGGAGCTGTTTTTT. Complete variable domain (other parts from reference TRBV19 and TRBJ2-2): DGGITQSPKYLFRKEGQNVTLSCEQNLNHDAMYWYRQDPGQGLRLIYYSQIVNDFQKGDIAEGYSVSREKKESFPLTVTSAQKNPTAFYLCASSIGQGATGELFFGEGSRLTVL.

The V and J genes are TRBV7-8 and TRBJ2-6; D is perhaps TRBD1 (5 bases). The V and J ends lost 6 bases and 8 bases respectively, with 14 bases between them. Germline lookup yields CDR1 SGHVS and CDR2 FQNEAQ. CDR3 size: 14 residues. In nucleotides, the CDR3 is TGTGCCAGCAGGCCCAGACAGAGCTCCAACGTCCTGACTTTC. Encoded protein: CASRPRQSSNVLTF.

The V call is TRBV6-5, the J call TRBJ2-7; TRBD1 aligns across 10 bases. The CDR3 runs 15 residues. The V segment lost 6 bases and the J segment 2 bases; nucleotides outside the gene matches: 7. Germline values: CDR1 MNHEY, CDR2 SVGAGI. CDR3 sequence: CASRPKTGGPYEQYF. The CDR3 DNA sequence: TGTGCCAGCAGACCGAAGACAGGGGGCCCCTACGAGCAGTACTTC.

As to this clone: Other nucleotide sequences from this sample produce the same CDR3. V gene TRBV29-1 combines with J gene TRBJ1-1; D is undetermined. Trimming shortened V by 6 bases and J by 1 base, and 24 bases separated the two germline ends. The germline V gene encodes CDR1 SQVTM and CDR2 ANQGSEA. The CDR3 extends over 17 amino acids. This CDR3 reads CSVSRSRRRHTNTEAFF. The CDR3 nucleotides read TGCAGCGTGTCTAGAAGTAGGAGACGGCATACGAACACTGAAGCTTTCTTT.